Below, one TCR beta chain is given with its context. Its cognate antigen is unknown. This specimen belongs to a study of beta chain features in type 1 diabetes. Overall study context: Age and gender were similar between patients and healthy donors, as were cell yields.

Sequenced material consisted of expressed TCRB transcripts (all of the isolated RNA was reverse transcribed). Sequenced by immunoSEQ multiplex PCR; TCRdb stores in-frame clones only, minus some. The sample has 130,000 to 150,000 clones, roughly 50% seen once. The ends lost 4 bases at V and 0 bases at J; junction bases unmatched: 12. CDR3 length: 18 residues. Per germline, CDR1 SGHRS and CDR2 YFSETQ. Findings and limits, study-wide: The study found moderately but significantly shorter TCRB CDR3s in all four CD4+ subsets of Type 1 diabetes patients. Here, the possible influence of HLA type (on TCRB rearrangement) remained unresolved.

The chain employs TRBV5-1 and TRBJ2-3, with 9 bases matching TRBD2. Sample: Tregs from blood. The clonotype was recovered from a man younger than 35 in good health. CDR3 bases: TGCGCCAGCAGCCGAGGGCTTAGCGGGAGTAGGAGCACAGATACGCAGTATTTT. Translated: CASSRGLSGSRSTDTQYF.